This T cell receptor (beta chain) is from a study of blood T cells in healthy people across ages. CDR3 length: 15 amino acids. V was cut by 3 bases and J by 7 bases, with 16 bases left in between. CDR1 and CDR2 (germline): SEHNR, FQNEAQ (reference sequence). Sample-barcoded 5' priming and a J-beta primer mix drove a second PCR of roughly 6 to 12 cycles. MiXCR, applied by TCRdb to the 5' RACE reads, yields one record per CDR3 protein. Here the sample spans fewer than 900,000 distinct CDR3 sequences, around 40% being singletons. The rearrangement uses TRBV7-9 and TRBJ2-1; D is perhaps TRBD1 or TRBD2 (5 bases each). Sequenced material: blood. This clonotype was sampled from a woman aged 55-69 years in good health. CDR3 in DNA: TGTGCCAGCAGCTTCAACCAGGGACCTTTAAATGAGCAGTTCTTC. Its translation: CASSFNQGPLNEQFF.